This entry lists 5 T cell receptor beta chains sequenced from one sample in a study of blood T cell repertoires in COVID-19. Measured with immunoSEQ multiplex PCR; TCRdb has only the in-frame clones, and not every one. The profile covers more than 95,000 clones, with approximately 83% appearing a single time and around 4.1% taken by the ten largest. Specimen: peripheral blood. The source is a man over 45 with acute or convalescent COVID-19.

V usage is TRBV24-1 and J usage is TRBJ2-7; 11 bases are a match to TRBD2. Germline-derived CDR1 and CDR2 are KGHDR and SFDVKD. The CDR3 has 16 residues. V lost 4 bases and J lost 5; bases outside the gene matches: 9. This chain's CDR3 is CATSDPSTSGTHEQYF. CDR3 DNA sequence: TGTGCCACCAGTGACCCTTCGACTAGCGGGACTCACGAGCAGTACTTC.

The table lists this clone with a count of one. This chain joins TRBV7-3 and TRBJ2-3; D unclear. In germline, CDR1 is SGHTA, CDR2 FQGTGA. CDR3 length: 16 residues. Trimming pared 1 base from V and 6 bases from J, leaving 17 bases between. CDR3 sequence reads: CASSLMGPLGPDTQYF. CDR3 DNA sequence: TGTGCCAGCAGCTTAATGGGCCCCTTGGGCCCGGATACGCAGTATTTT.

The gene calls are TRBV5-1 and TRBJ2-7; 10 nucleotides agree with TRBD2. Trimming removed 4 bases from V and 1 base from J; junction bases left unmatched: 11. Germline V gene data show CDR1 as SGHRS and CDR2 as YFSETQ. The CDR3 covers 17 residues. Here the CDR3 reads CASSRGPSSGGSYEQYF. The CDR3 coding sequence is TGCGCCAGCAGCCGGGGGCCATCTAGCGGGGGTTCCTACGAGCAGTACTTC.

The chain carries TRBV10-3 and TRBJ1-3, with TRBD1 identical over 12 bases. V was pared by 8 bases and J by 6 bases, with 5 bases of the junction left unmatched. Germline CDR1 is ENHRY and CDR2 is SYGVKD. The CDR3 totals 14 residues. CDR3 in amino acids: CAIGGTGGENTIYF. DNA for the CDR3: TGTGCCATCGGCGGGACAGGGGGCGAAAACACCATATATTTT.

This chain uses TRBV19 with TRBJ2-1; possibly TRBD2 for D (6 bases). V lost 6 bases, J lost 6 bases, and 6 bases lay in between. This CDR3 is built from 11 residues. Germline V gives CDR1 LNHDA, CDR2 SQIVND (reference sequence). The CDR3 protein is CASSGGNEQFF. CDR3 bases: TGTGCCAGTAGCGGGGGCAATGAGCAGTTCTTC.